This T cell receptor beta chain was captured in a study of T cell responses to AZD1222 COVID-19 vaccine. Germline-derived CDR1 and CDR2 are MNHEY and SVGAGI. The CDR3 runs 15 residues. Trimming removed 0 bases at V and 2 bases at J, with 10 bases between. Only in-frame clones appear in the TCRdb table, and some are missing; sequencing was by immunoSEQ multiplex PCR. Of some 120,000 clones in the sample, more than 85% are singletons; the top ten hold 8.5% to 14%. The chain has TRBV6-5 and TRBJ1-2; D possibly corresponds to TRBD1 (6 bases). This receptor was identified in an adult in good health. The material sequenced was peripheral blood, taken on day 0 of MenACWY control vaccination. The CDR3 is CASSYSWTDNYGYTF. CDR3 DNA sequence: TGTGCCAGCAGTTACTCTTGGACAGACAACTATGGCTACACCTTC.